One sample yielded the 8 T cell receptor beta chains listed below, sequenced in a study of cytomegalovirus exposure and HLA in healthy donors. Vbeta (60) and Jbeta (13) primers were used in the PCR. Generated by immunoSEQ multiplex PCR, the TCRdb table keeps only in-frame clones and is missing some. The sample has 120,000 or so clones, 55% to 75% seen once. Sequenced: PBMCs. These receptors all stem from a man aged 25 to 40 in good health and CMV-seronegative.

The chain joins TRBV27 to TRBJ2-5, with 7 bases identical to TRBD1. The J call may not be correct, given that the DNA end is closer to TRBJ2-7. Germline values: CDR1 MNHEY, CDR2 SMNVEV (reference sequence). The CDR3 sequence is 13 residues long. CDR3: CASSEVPGGEQYF. The CDR3 DNA is TGTGCCAGCAGCGAAGTCCCAGGGGGCGAGCAGTACTTC.

The chain links TRBV5-8 to TRBJ2-3, with TRBD1 matching 7 bases. Germline-derived CDR1 and CDR2 are SGHTS and YDEGEE. This CDR3 contains 18 residues. Trimming removed 6 bases from V and 2 bases from J; junction bases left unmatched: 18. The CDR3 DNA reads TGTGCCAGCAACCGAAAGGGGGCTAGCCTCACCCCCACAGATACGCAGTATTTT. This sequence encodes CASNRKGASLTPTDTQYF.

The chain links TRBV2 to TRBJ2-3; 7 positions agree with TRBD2. The CDR3 sequence is 17 residues long. The V and J ends lost 6 bases and 1 base, in that order; junction bases with no gene match: 13. Germline-derived CDR1 and CDR2 are SNHLY and FYNNEI. This CDR3 reads CASSLPSSGVGTDTQYF. In nucleotides, the CDR3 is TGTGCCAGCAGCCTACCTTCCAGCGGGGTGGGCACAGATACGCAGTATTTT.

The chain is built from TRBV29-1 and TRBJ1-2; D is perhaps TRBD1 (6 bases). CDR3 length: 13 amino acids. Germline lookup yields CDR1 SQVTM and CDR2 ANQGSEA. The ends were cut back, 0 bases at V and 4 bases at J, with 9 bases in the middle. CDR3: CSVEEQGVYGYTF. The CDR3 bases are TGCAGCGTTGAAGAACAGGGAGTCTATGGCTACACCTTC.

This rearrangement joins TRBV30 to TRBJ2-7; 12 nucleotides agree with TRBD2. J was trimmed by 5 bases and V by 4 bases; bases with no gene match: 6. The CDR3 has 14 residues. Looked up from germline, CDR1 is GTSNPN and CDR2 is SVGIG (reference sequence). CDR3 amino acids: CAWTLLAGGDEQYF. In DNA, the CDR3 is TGTGCCTGGACCCTACTAGCGGGGGGAGACGAGCAGTACTTC.

This clone occurred once. This sequence joins TRBV2 and TRBJ2-3; D remains unclear. Trimming cost V 4 bases and J 4 bases, with 21 bases left between them. Germline CDR1 and CDR2: SNHLY and FYNNEI. There are 17 residues in the CDR3. The chain's CDR3 is CASSVELSEKISDTQYF. The CDR3 coding sequence is TGTGCCAGCAGTGTGGAGCTTTCGGAAAAAATTTCAGATACGCAGTATTTT.

This sequence joins TRBV7-8 and TRBJ1-1; a weak D match, TRBD1 (5 bases). Germline V lookup: CDR1 SGHVS, CDR2 FQNEAQ. Trimming stripped 3 bases from V and 2 bases from J, with 10 bases between. CDR3 length: 14 residues. The CDR3 sequence: CASSFSTANTEAFF. The DNA of the CDR3 is TGTGCCAGCAGCTTTTCGACAGCCAACACTGAAGCTTTCTTT.

The chain combines TRBV6-1 with TRBJ1-2, with a tentative D call TRBD1 (6 bases). CDR1 MNHNS and CDR2 SASEGT come from the germline V gene. The germline V and J ends were trimmed by 2 bases and 0 bases, with 13 bases remaining between them. The CDR3 extends over 16 amino acids. The CDR3 DNA reads TGTGCCAGCAGTGAATTAGGGACACAAGCTAACTATGGCTACACCTTC. Protein: CASSELGTQANYGYTF.